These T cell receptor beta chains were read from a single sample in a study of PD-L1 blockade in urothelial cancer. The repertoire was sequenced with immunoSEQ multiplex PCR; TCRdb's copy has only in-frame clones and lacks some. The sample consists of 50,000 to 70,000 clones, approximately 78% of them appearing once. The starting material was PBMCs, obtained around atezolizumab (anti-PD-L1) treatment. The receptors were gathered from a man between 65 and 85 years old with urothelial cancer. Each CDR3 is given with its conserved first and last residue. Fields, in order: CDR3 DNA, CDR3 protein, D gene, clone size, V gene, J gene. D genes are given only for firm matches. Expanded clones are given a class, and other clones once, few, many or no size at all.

CDR3 DNA: TGTGCCAGCAGCTCCCATGGAAACACCATATATTTT
CDR3 protein: CASSSHGNTIYF
D gene: -
clone size: few
V gene: TRBV7-2
J gene: TRBJ1-3

CDR3 DNA: TGTGCCAGCAGCTTAGCCCGGGCGGGAGGGCTGATCTTC
CDR3 protein: CASSLARAGGLIF
D gene: TRBD2
clone size: -
V gene: TRBV11-3
J gene: TRBJ2-1

CDR3 DNA: TGTGCCAGCAGTTCCTTAGCGGGAGGTTCAGATACGCAGTATTTT
CDR3 protein: CASSSLAGGSDTQYF
D gene: TRBD2
clone size: -
V gene: TRBV7-2
J gene: TRBJ2-3

CDR3 DNA: TGTGCCAGCAGCTTAGAAGGGGTTGGGGCGGTTTGGACCCAGTACTTC
CDR3 protein: CASSLEGVGAVWTQYF
D gene: -
clone size: -
V gene: TRBV7-2
J gene: TRBJ2-5

CDR3 DNA: TGTGCCAGCAGTGAAGGGCGGGACGAGCAGTACTTC
CDR3 protein: CASSEGRDEQYF
D gene: -
clone size: once
V gene: TRBV2
J gene: TRBJ2-7

CDR3 DNA: TGCAGCTACGGGAGACAGGGCTCCTACAATGAGCAGTTCTTC
CDR3 protein: CSYGRQGSYNEQFF
D gene: -
clone size: -
V gene: TRBV29-1
J gene: TRBJ2-1

CDR3 DNA: TGTGCCAGCAGCTTAGGACAGGCCGGGGAGCTGTTTTTT
CDR3 protein: CASSLGQAGELFF
D gene: -
clone size: -
V gene: TRBV7-2
J gene: TRBJ2-2

CDR3 DNA: TGTGCCAGTAGTCTCCGGACTAGCGGCTCGGTCTACAATGAGCAGTTCTTC
CDR3 protein: CASSLRTSGSVYNEQFF
D gene: TRBD2
clone size: few
V gene: TRBV19
J gene: TRBJ2-1

CDR3 DNA: TGTGCCTGGAGTGGGGGGGAGGCACCGAACACTGAAGCTTTCTTT
CDR3 protein: CAWSGGEAPNTEAFF
D gene: -
clone size: -
V gene: TRBV30
J gene: TRBJ1-1

CDR3 DNA: TGTGCCAGCAGTTTACCACAGGGGGTCCCTCCCTCAGGGGCCAACGTCCTGACTTTC
CDR3 protein: CASSLPQGVPPSGANVLTF
D gene: TRBD1
clone size: -
V gene: TRBV28
J gene: TRBJ2-6

CDR3 DNA: TGTGCCAGCAGCTTAGACAGGGAAGGCCAGCCCCAGCATTTT
CDR3 protein: CASSLDREGQPQHF
D gene: -
clone size: -
V gene: TRBV7-8
J gene: TRBJ1-5

CDR3 DNA: TGTGCCAGCAGCTTGGAGAGCTCCTACAATGAGCAGTTCTTC
CDR3 protein: CASSLESSYNEQFF
D gene: -
clone size: -
V gene: TRBV5-6
J gene: TRBJ2-1

CDR3 DNA: TGTGCCAGCAGTTGGGGACAGAACACTGAAGCTTTCTTT
CDR3 protein: CASSWGQNTEAFF
D gene: -
clone size: few
V gene: TRBV6-1
J gene: TRBJ1-1

CDR3 DNA: TGTGCCACCCAACCACTAGCGGGAGCAGATACGCAGTATTTT
CDR3 protein: CATQPLAGADTQYF
D gene: TRBD2
clone size: -
V gene: TRBV27
J gene: TRBJ2-3

CDR3 DNA: TGTGCCAGCAGCTTGCTAGGGGCAACTAATGAAAAACTGTTTTTT
CDR3 protein: CASSLLGATNEKLFF
D gene: -
clone size: -
V gene: TRBV5-6
J gene: TRBJ1-4

CDR3 DNA: TGTGCCAGCAGTTCTACCAACGCAGGGGTCCCTCAGCCCCAGCATTTT
CDR3 protein: CASSSTNAGVPQPQHF
D gene: -
clone size: few
V gene: TRBV27
J gene: TRBJ1-5

CDR3 DNA: TGTGCCAGTAGTTCTCTAGAGGGACAGGCGTACGAGCAGTACTTC
CDR3 protein: CASSSLEGQAYEQYF
D gene: TRBD1
clone size: many
V gene: TRBV19
J gene: TRBJ2-7

CDR3 DNA: TGTGCCAGCAGCCAGCATTCCGGGACATTTATGAAGCAGTTCTTC
CDR3 protein: CASSQHSGTFMKQFF
D gene: -
clone size: few
V gene: TRBV4-2
J gene: TRBJ2-1

CDR3 DNA: TGCGCCAGCAGTGACAGAGGTGGACAGTCGAATGAGAAACTGTTTTTT
CDR3 protein: CASSDRGGQSNEKLFF
D gene: -
clone size: -
V gene: TRBV10-2
J gene: TRBJ1-4

CDR3 DNA: TGCAGCGTTGATGGGGGCCTCGATCAGCCCCAGCATTTT
CDR3 protein: CSVDGGLDQPQHF
D gene: -
clone size: -
V gene: TRBV29-1
J gene: TRBJ1-5

CDR3 DNA: TGTGCCAGCAGCTATCCGGGACAGGGAGGAGATGAGCAGTTCTTC
CDR3 protein: CASSYPGQGGDEQFF
D gene: TRBD1
clone size: -
V gene: TRBV7-9
J gene: TRBJ2-1

CDR3 DNA: TGTGCCAGTAGTATCTTACAGGGGGCGCAGGATCAGCCCCAGCATTTT
CDR3 protein: CASSILQGAQDQPQHF
D gene: TRBD1
clone size: once
V gene: TRBV19
J gene: TRBJ1-5

CDR3 DNA: TGTGCCAGCAGCCCTAATCTTACCCCCGGGGAGCTGTTTTTT
CDR3 protein: CASSPNLTPGELFF
D gene: -
clone size: -
V gene: TRBV9
J gene: TRBJ2-2

CDR3 DNA: TGTGCCAGCAGCTTACGTGGGACAGGCATCTTTCTCACAGATACGCAGTATTTT
CDR3 protein: CASSLRGTGIFLTDTQYF
D gene: TRBD1
clone size: -
V gene: TRBV11-2
J gene: TRBJ2-3